The present T cell receptor beta chain was sequenced within a study of OX40 agonist ivuxolimab in advanced cancers. Study-level background: The patients received ivuxolimab by intravenous route every 2 weeks at 0.01 to 10 mg/kg. Subjects had a mean age of roughly 60 years, with a range of 23 to 79; just over 80% were male. Therapy given before enrollment (anti-PD-1, anti-PD-L1 or anti-CTLA-4) was allowed, and approximately 40% had some.

CDR1 and CDR2 from the germline V gene are SQVTM and ANQGSEA. The CDR3 sequence is 13 residues long. With 7 bases clipped from V and 4 bases from J, the junction kept 9 bases outside the gene matches. The repertoire was sequenced with immunoSEQ multiplex PCR; TCRdb's copy has only in-frame clones and lacks some. The repertoire consists of tens of thousands of clones, with 86% occurring once and the leading ten covering roughly 6%. This sequence joins TRBV29-1 and TRBJ2-7; 8 positions match TRBD1. This TCR came from an adult with an advanced solid tumor such as melanoma, head and neck, liver or kidney cancer. The sequences come from CD4+ or CD8+ T cells sorted from blood, collected in a trial of the OX40 agonist ivuxolimab. CDR3: CSARYRGVYEQYF. The CDR3 DNA sequence: TGCAGCGCCCGGTACAGGGGGGTTTACGAGCAGTACTTC.